Reported below is one T cell receptor (beta chain). Its antigen is currently unknown. Donation came from healthy Caucasian individuals in Russia who were aged roughly 6 to 95. Each donor's blood draw was roughly 10 milliliters of peripheral blood. The study isolated at least 6.5 million PBMCs from each sample. This entry belongs to a study of blood T cells in healthy people across ages. Study results and caveats: Expanded clonotype changes were possibly confounded by unknown donor CMV status.

Through a sample-barcoded 5' primer and a J-beta primer mix, a second PCR was run for roughly 6 to 11 cycles. MiXCR, applied by TCRdb to the 5' RACE reads, yields one record per CDR3 protein. The table lists 600,000 to 800,000 distinct CDR3 sequences, under 65% of them singletons, with approximately 13% in the top ten. CDR1 is MDHEN and CDR2 is SYDVKM in the germline V gene. V gave up 2 bases and J gave up 5 bases, with 7 bases separating them. The CDR3 is 13 amino acids. Sequences were obtained from blood. This clonotype was sampled from a woman older than 75 in good health. The V call is TRBV28, the J call TRBJ1-3; unclear D gene. CDR3 sequence reads: CASSLKGRNTIYF. Written as DNA, the CDR3 is TGTGCCAGCAGTTTAAAGGGTAGAAACACCATATATTTT. Full variable domain (missing parts from reference TRBV28 and TRBJ1-3): DVKVTQSSRYLVKRTGEKVFLECVQDMDHENMFWYRQDPGLGLRLIYFSYDVKMKEKGDIPEGYSVSREKKERFSLILESASTNQTSMYLCASSLKGRNTIYFGEGSWLTVV.